A selection of T cell receptor beta chains follows, all from one sample in a study of patients and donors after allogeneic stem cell transplantation. TCRdb called the RT-PCR reads again in MiXCR, with one record for every CDR3 protein. This table has roughly 150,000 distinct CDR3 sequences, 20% to 25% appearing once. Sample: blood, either unsorted or a sorted T cell fraction (not recorded which). These receptors all come from a human donor who was either an allogeneic HSCT recipient or a stem cell or donor lymphocyte infusion donor (not recorded which). It is not recorded whose cells these are; they may come from a transplant donor. Both conserved end residues are trimmed from each CDR3. Size is omitted from some rows. Given values are once, few, many or a class for expanded clones.

j_call clone_size v_call cdr3_aa
TRBJ1-5 many TRBV12-3/TRBV12-4 ASRPGFPDNQPQH
TRBJ2-3 few TRBV9 ASSGMDSPTDTQY
TRBJ1-1 many TRBV29-1 SVEGIRGGNTEAF
TRBJ1-5 few TRBV12-3/TRBV12-4 ASSPTGGGNQPQH
TRBJ1-5 few TRBV25-1 ASSHLAGEPQH
TRBJ2-3 NA TRBV9 ASRPGQGGNTQY
TRBJ1-4 NA TRBV27 ASSQPGQPNEKLF
TRBJ2-7 NA TRBV2 ASSDRDNSYEQY
TRBJ2-7 few TRBV20-1 SASRGGRTYEQY
TRBJ2-7 NA TRBV29-1 SALLGQPYEQY
TRBJ1-1 few TRBV11-2 ASSLSGQVGTEAF
TRBJ1-1 many TRBV19 ASGTVNTEAF
TRBJ2-1 few TRBV12-3/TRBV12-4 ASSLTATSYNEQF
TRBJ1-5 NA TRBV10-3 AISAYGTGGFNQPQH
TRBJ2-7 NA TRBV29-1 SVEEGTGTYEQY
TRBJ1-6 NA TRBV5-1 ASRGTSLDNSPLH
TRBJ2-5 once TRBV21-1 ASRGASGIRRY
TRBJ1-1 NA TRBV5-1 ASSLAGTRAF
TRBJ1-1 NA TRBV20-1 SATRTGANTEAF
TRBJ2-5 few TRBV6-2/TRBV6-3 ASSYFRAEETQY
TRBJ2-1 NA TRBV5-1 ASSLGISGHNEQF
TRBJ2-4 few TRBV5-5 ASSLVLRLRPNIQY
TRBJ2-7 few TRBV20-1 SARVSTDSNYEQY
TRBJ2-3 NA TRBV20-1 SASSPSDRGTDTQY
TRBJ2-1 NA TRBV6-1 ASSVGGLSYNEQF